This T cell receptor beta chain was found in a study of cytomegalovirus exposure and HLA in healthy donors (dated by TCRdb to the late 2010s). At the level of the whole study: In an earlier analysis of some 610 of the donors, less than 350 Gb of sequence data and 117 million unique TCR beta sequences from about 179 million T cells were reported. An early release covering about 600 HLA-typed donors comprised 250 to 350 gigabases of sequencing data and approximately 80 million unique TCR sequences. Of the roughly 400 genotyped donors, approximately 83% fell in the genetic ancestry cluster associated with self-reported Caucasian donors. The aim of the study was to test whether cataloging public T cell receptors could identify signatures of past pathogen exposure. The study used immunosequencing to profile the T cell repertoires of approximately 650 subjects and linked those repertoires to cytomegalovirus serostatus. Along with the approximately 650-subject first cohort, a separate validation cohort of over a hundred different subjects was used. To predict cytomegalovirus infection status, the study combined high-throughput TCR immunosequencing, statistical association of individual TCRs with disease status, and machine learning. A later analysis re-analyzed previously published TCR beta repertoires from 600 to 850 donors and added high-resolution HLA genotyping to study TCR occurrence patterns. Rather than using new phenotypic data, the later analysis identified candidate immune exposures from TCR beta sequences and from how often those sequences occurred across donors. In an earlier analysis of 587 of the donors, high-throughput TCR beta sequencing was used to judge whether each TCR beta V gene segment behaved as functional or pseudogenic. Donor age, sex, ethnicity and CMV serostatus were compiled together with the repertoire data. In a later genetic analysis, genome-wide SNP genotypes for about three fifths of the roughly 670 donors were used, and that subset was treated as a discovery cohort. All discovery cohort repertoires had been generated using a single sequencing platform. HLA typing covered class I and class II loci at four-digit resolution. The number of donors typed differed by locus, with roughly 629-640 for A, B, C, DRB1 and DQB1, around 500 for DQA1, over 600 for DPA1, and some 440 for DPB1. Roughly five DR-DQ haplotypes were handled as single units for association and clustering because linkage in the cohort was strong. Among 300 to 500 genotyped donors of the cohort, an average of roughly 230,000 unique TCR beta nucleotide sequences was sequenced per donor, of which about 19% were non-productive. The full study reports these points: In a later analysis, 16,951 TCR beta sequences were associated with specific HLA alleles at a false discovery rate of 0.05. Because counts were too low, around 17 rarely observed V segments, including chromosome 9 orphons, were left out of the earlier analysis of a few hundred of the donors. In both the original and validation cohorts, the classifier was reported to diagnose cytomegalovirus status with high specificity and sensitivity. A further reported finding was that TCR beta sequences accurately predicted the HLA-A and HLA-B alleles for most subjects in the first cohort. In a later analysis, the rate of TCR association differed among HLA loci, with DRB1 alleles having the most associated TCRs and HLA-C alleles having the fewest. Assigning TCR associations to individual alleles was difficult when HLA alleles, especially DR and DQ, strongly co-occurred. An association between a missense DCLRE1C variant and V-gene and J-gene trimming of TCR beta chains was found in a later genetic analysis and replicated in an independent cohort. In a later genetic analysis, fewer N-insertions in productive TCRs were reported among donors in an Asian-associated ancestry cluster than the roughly 700-donor mean. The authors suggested that the approach could potentially be extended to other disease states and immunological phenotypes. According to a later analysis, parvovirus B19, influenza, CMV and Epstein-Barr virus appeared linked to several top co-occurrence clusters. An earlier analysis of 587 of the donors showed that most TCR beta V segments appeared in productive rearrangements either about 87% or about 30% of the time, which broadly matched IMGT annotations. Roughly uniform sequencing depth across donors was assumed in presence/absence analyses, although this assumption may not hold. Correlated functional status among segregating V segments might be attributable to linkage disequilibrium, but an unknown experimental factor could not be ruled out. Because HLA typing was missing for some donors at each locus, association tests included only the typed subset. In a later analysis, most CMV-associated TCR beta chains were found to appear HLA-restricted, with HLA associations seemingly driven largely by CMV exposure. The study gave a list of more than 150 TCR beta chains associated with cytomegalovirus. Immune exposure information for the cohort was limited to CMV serostatus. A cluster of highly shared sequence variants was judged likely to represent a technical artifact of the sequencing pipeline. In vitro tests confirmed that a few of the cytomegalovirus-associated TCR beta chains recognize cytomegalovirus antigens. A later analysis found that HLA-associated TCR beta chains were more clonally expanded and had lower generation probabilities than equally common non-associated chains. Most TCR sequences were seen in very few donors, while some public TCRs were found in many individuals. Some IMGT-functional V segments, including TRBV6-2 and TRBV6-3, could not be distinguished by the 87-base-pair reads and were therefore excluded. In this cohort, only TCR beta chains were sequenced, and detectable features were limited by the absence of alpha or paired-chain data.

The library relied on the immunoSEQ multiplex PCR assay. The multiplex PCR relied on a mix of 60 forward primers for TCR Vbeta segments and 13 reverse primers for TCR Jbeta segments. The CDR3 region of rearranged TCR beta genes was amplified from genomic DNA by a multiplex PCR assay. Amplified TCR beta libraries were sequenced as 87-base-pair reads on the Illumina HiSeq System. Processing in the source paper ran as follows. In a later analysis, some 80 million unique TCR beta chains were counted across the 690 or so repertoires, and about 9.9 million of these chains were shared by at least two donors. A nearest-neighbor algorithm error-corrected the raw reads and collapsed the reads into unique sequences, merging closely related sequences to remove PCR and sequencing errors. CDR3 sequences were aligned to IMGT reference sequences to assign V, D and J gene segments. For a sequence to be retained, a match of at least six nucleotides to both a V gene segment and a J gene segment was required. Rearrangements were called productive when the CDR3 lacked stop codons and stayed in frame with V and J; all others were non-productive. CDR3 was defined by IMGT convention, running from the second conserved V-encoded cysteine to the conserved J-encoded phenylalanine. The earlier analysis of some 600 of the donors excluded sequences that lacked an unambiguous match to a single V gene segment. An earlier analysis of a few hundred of the donors classified V segments as functional when productive rearrangements were above 56.7% and as segregating when the standard deviation between donors was above 5%. A statistical classification framework was developed to diagnose cytomegalovirus status using the catalog of TCR beta chain sequences. In a later analysis, TCR nucleotide sequences were compared against IMGT/GENE-DB human TR gene sequences so that V and J genes could be assigned. Using the TCRdist pipeline, a later analysis assigned CDR3 sequences along with most-parsimonious VDJ recombination scenarios. In a later analysis, every TCR beta chain was defined by the combination of its CDR3 amino acid sequence and its V-gene family, and reads without a unique V-gene family were dropped. A later analysis removed roughly 590 highly shared, low-generation-probability nucleotide sequences to deal with suspected cross-contamination and a sequencing artifact. A later analysis calculated a clonal expansion index for each public chain from normalized within-repertoire ranks of inferred template counts. In a later analysis, generation probabilities were computed using a VDJ recombination model fitted to out-of-frame rearrangements, and the results were checked against IGoR. A later analysis scored TCR-TCR, TCR-HLA and TCR-CMV co-occurrence with hypergeometric tests, applying a repertoire-size bias correction to TCR pairs. To estimate false discovery rates, a later analysis permuted the HLA or CMV assignments 20 times. In a later analysis, co-occurring TCRs were grouped using DBSCAN, and TCRdist sequence similarity was added for clustering within HLA-allele-positive subsets. Repertoires with fewer than 30,000 or more than 120,000 public chains, plus five repertoires with anomalous nucleotide sharing, were excluded from co-occurrence clustering. As stored in TCRdb, this immuneACCESS dataset retains in-frame rearrangements with V and J assigned. A fraction of the clones does not appear; measured against another copy, unresolved V genes explain less than half of the discrepancy, and the remainder lacks a known reason. Clone size and V and J calls were adopted from that table, with D and trimming inferred from the DNA. The sample includes roughly 120,000 clones, with 70% to 85% observed a single time. Approximately 10% of the sample is taken by the ten largest.

Sequences SGHRS (CDR1) and YFSETQ (CDR2) are obtained from the germline V gene. Here V drops 2 bases and J drops 2 bases, and the junction holds 8 bases not matched to any gene. Reading from cysteine to phenylalanine, the CDR3 counts 16 amino acids. Of all the DNA, just the CDR3 is kept, 48 bases in frame from base 1. In regard to this clone: It has no known antigen specificity. Base qualities are not recorded, but no much larger clone differs from it by a single base.

The cohort was made up of roughly 670 healthy bone marrow donors. At the time of sampling, every cohort member was nominally healthy, though immune exposures that went unrecorded were likely present. The donor was CMV seropositive and was included in the group of 250 to 350 seropositive cohort members. Each donor provided a peripheral blood sample, and peripheral blood mononuclear cells were used for TCR beta sequencing. Genomic DNA extraction from the blood cell samples was performed with the Qiagen DNeasy Blood Extraction Kit. The sequence derives from a woman aged 45-59 years in good health and CMV-seropositive. The specimen was PBMCs. The receptor chain draws on TRBV5-1 and TRBJ2-3, and TRBD2 matches 7 of the central bases. The sequenced DNA is TGCGCCAGCAGCTTTAGCGGGCTGGAACCCACAGATACGCAGTATTTT. The translation is CASSFSGLEPTDTQYF.